This TCR beta chain was identified in a study of shared clonotypes between healthy human individuals. The repertoire was sequenced with immunoSEQ multiplex PCR; TCRdb's copy has only in-frame clones and lacks some. Among roughly 2.6 million clones listed, more than 90% were seen once. The CDR3 runs 16 residues. The V and J ends lost 0 bases and 7 bases, in that order; junction bases with no gene match: 9. The germline V gene has CDR1 SGDLS and CDR2 YYNGEE. This clonotype was sampled from a man aged 18 to 30 in good health. What was sequenced was naive CD4+ T cells sorted from blood. Documented subset: CD45RA+ positively selected. The V call is TRBV9, the J call TRBJ2-2, with 7 nucleotides matching TRBD1. The CDR3 DNA follows: TGTGCCAGCAGCGTAGCCTGGTCGACAGGGAACGGGGAGCTGTTTTTT. This gives the protein CASSVAWSTGNGELFF.